These 6 T cell receptor beta chains share one sample of origin, sequenced in a study of cytomegalovirus exposure and HLA in healthy donors. This PCR relied on a set of 60 Vbeta primers and 13 Jbeta primers. Clones were read by immunoSEQ multiplex PCR, and TCRdb kept only the in-frame ones, dropping some. The top ten clones hold around 3% of a sample with about 140,000 clones, 82% of them seen once. Material: PBMCs. Receptor source: a young man in good health and CMV-seropositive.

V usage is TRBV5-6 and J usage is TRBJ1-3; D unresolved. Germline V gene data show CDR1 as SGHDT and CDR2 as YYEEEE. Deletions cut 1 base from V and 0 bases from J, with 2 bases between. There are 13 residues in the CDR3. CDR3 loop: CASSLYSGNTIYF. CDR3 nucleotide sequence: TGTGCCAGCAGCTTGTACTCTGGAAACACCATATATTTT.

This chain joins TRBV21-1 and TRBJ1-1. TRBV21-1 is designated a pseudogene. The CDR3 extends over 17 amino acids. The CDR3 DNA is TGTGCCAGCAGCAATGAGTTGTCCGGGGGGGAAGGCACTGAAGCTTTCTTT. It yields the protein CASSNELSGGEGTEAFF.

CDR3: CASSQEPSAGTYEQYF. CDR3 bases: TGCGCCAGCAGCCAAGAGCCCAGCGCTGGAACCTACGAGCAGTACTTC. V gene TRBV4-1 combines with J gene TRBJ2-7; D call uncertain. Trimming stripped 0 bases from V and 2 bases from J, with 14 bases between. The CDR3 has 16 residues. From germline, CDR1 is MGHRA and CDR2 YSYEKL.

This clone was seen once. The chain employs TRBV10-1 and TRBJ2-2; D is unresolved. This CDR3 is built from 14 residues. Looked up from germline, CDR1 is WNHNN and CDR2 is SYGVQD (reference sequence). With 6 bases removed from V and 2 bases from J, the gap between germline ends came to 10 bases. CDR3 amino acids: CASSLLSNTGELFF. The CDR3 DNA is TGCGCCAGCAGCCTTCTTAGTAACACCGGGGAGCTGTTTTTT.

The chain carries TRBV28 and TRBJ1-6; D possibly corresponds to TRBD1 (5 bases). The germline CDR1 and CDR2 sequences are MDHEN and SYDVKM. Trimming cost V 6 bases and J 7 bases, with 16 bases left between them. The CDR3 covers 15 residues. In DNA form, the CDR3 reads TGTGCCAGCAGCCTCAGGGCGGTAATCAATTCACCCCTCCACTTT. Translated: CASSLRAVINSPLHF.

The chain couples TRBV7-3 to TRBJ2-7; 10 bases line up with TRBD2. Per the germline V gene, CDR1 is SGHTA and CDR2 is FQGTGA. The ends lost 3 bases at V and 6 bases at J; junction bases unmatched: 8. The CDR3 consists of 15 residues. The CDR3 loop reads CASSLASGSFGEQYF. The CDR3 region has the DNA TGTGCCAGCAGCTTGGCTAGCGGGAGCTTCGGCGAGCAGTACTTC.